Presented here are 4 T cell receptor beta chains from one specimen sequenced in a study of shared clonotypes between healthy human individuals (dated by TCRdb to 2018 to 2020). Libraries were built with the immunoSEQ multiplex PCR assay. Imported from immuneACCESS, the table was reduced by TCRdb to in-frame sequences with V and J called. These copies leave out some clones; in studies compared against another copy, an unresolved V gene accounts for under half, and the cause of the remainder is not known. Recorded for this sample are approximately 1.5 million clones; around 98% of them occurred a single time. Of the sample, roughly 0.45% falls within the top ten clones. Sequencing used naive CD4+ T cells sorted from blood. According to the study, the label for this sample's cell subset or site signals: CD45RA+ positively selected. These receptors were taken from a man aged 25 to 45 in good health.

The CDR3 sequence is CASSLEFASSYEQYF. CDR3 coding DNA: TGTGCCAGCAGTTTAGAGTTCGCCAGCTCCTACGAGCAGTACTTC. The chain joins TRBV28 to TRBJ2-7; D not resolved. Germline loops: CDR1 MDHEN, CDR2 SYDVKM. The V and J ends lost 2 bases and 0 bases respectively, with 11 bases between them. The CDR3 extends over 15 amino acids.

The V call is TRBV19, the J call TRBJ2-2; D might be TRBD1 or TRBD2, each matching 6 bases. V was pared by 8 bases and J by 4 bases, with 20 bases between. The CDR3 consists of 16 residues. Germline assignment: CDR1 LNHDA and CDR2 SQIVND (reference sequence). The CDR3: CASAPRGGGSTGELFF. In nucleotides, the CDR3 is TGTGCCAGTGCGCCTCGAGGAGGGGGTAGCACCGGGGAGCTGTTTTTT. Complete variable domain (other parts from reference TRBV19 and TRBJ2-2): DGGITQSPKYLFRKEGQNVTLSCEQNLNHDAMYWYRQDPGQGLRLIYYSQIVNDFQKGDIAEGYSVSREKKESFPLTVTSAQKNPTAFYLCASAPRGGGSTGELFFGEGSRLTVL.

The chain has TRBV9 and TRBJ1-5, with 10 bases fitting TRBD1. V lost 3 bases, J lost 5 bases, and 8 bases stayed unmatched. The germline CDR1 and CDR2 sequences are SGDLS and YYNGEE. The CDR3 runs to 16 residues. CDR3 nucleotide sequence: TGTGCCAGCAGCGAAGGGACAGGGGTGGGTTATCAGCCCCAGCATTTT. Translated, it gives CASSEGTGVGYQPQHF.

This chain joins TRBV7-2 and TRBJ1-1; possibly TRBD1 for D (5 bases). The germline V and J ends were trimmed by 1 base and 5 bases, with 17 bases remaining between them. This CDR3 has 16 amino acids. Germline CDR1 and CDR2: SGHTA and FQGNSA. CDR3 sequence reads: CASSLGVRTGGTEAFF. The CDR3 coding sequence is TGTGCCAGCAGCTTAGGTGTCAGAACAGGAGGTACTGAAGCTTTCTTT.